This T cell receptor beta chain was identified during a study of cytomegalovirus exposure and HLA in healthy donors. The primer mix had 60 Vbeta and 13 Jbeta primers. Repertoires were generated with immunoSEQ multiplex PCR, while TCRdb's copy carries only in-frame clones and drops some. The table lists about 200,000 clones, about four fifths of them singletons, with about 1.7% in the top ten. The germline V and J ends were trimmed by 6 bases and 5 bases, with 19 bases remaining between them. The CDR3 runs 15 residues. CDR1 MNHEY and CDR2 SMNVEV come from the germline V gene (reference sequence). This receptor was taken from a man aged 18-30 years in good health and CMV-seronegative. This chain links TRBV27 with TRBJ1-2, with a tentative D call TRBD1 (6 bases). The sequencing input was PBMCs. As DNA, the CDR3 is TGTGCCAGCAGCCGCAGGACAGACGTGGAGTATGGCTACACCTTC. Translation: CASSRRTDVEYGYTF.